This T cell receptor (beta chain) was found in a study of blood T cell repertoires in COVID-19. Study summary: The United States, Italy and Spain provided the acute and convalescent COVID-19 samples. From T cells, B-cell-depleted T cells, or PBMCs came the material, which was cDNA or gDNA.

In the study's own analysis: Researchers report that nucleated cell counts were estimated from reference gene primer amplification. Sequenced by immunoSEQ multiplex PCR; TCRdb stores in-frame clones only, minus some. That table furnishes V, J and clone size, whereas the DNA furnished D and trimming. Seen here are roughly 100,000 clones, 80% to 90% observed once, and the top ten hold 11%. The sequence was obtained from a woman in her twenties or thirties with acute or convalescent COVID-19. Sequences were obtained from peripheral blood.

The CDR3, as DNA: TGTGCCAGCAGCTTATTCGGGAACTCACCCCTCCACTTT. Translated, it gives CASSLFGNSPLHF. This chain uses TRBV7-3 with TRBJ1-6; D remains ambiguous. Trimming pared 2 bases from V and 10 bases from J, leaving 9 bases between. The CDR3 runs to 13 residues. Germline lookup yields CDR1 SGHTA and CDR2 FQGTGA.